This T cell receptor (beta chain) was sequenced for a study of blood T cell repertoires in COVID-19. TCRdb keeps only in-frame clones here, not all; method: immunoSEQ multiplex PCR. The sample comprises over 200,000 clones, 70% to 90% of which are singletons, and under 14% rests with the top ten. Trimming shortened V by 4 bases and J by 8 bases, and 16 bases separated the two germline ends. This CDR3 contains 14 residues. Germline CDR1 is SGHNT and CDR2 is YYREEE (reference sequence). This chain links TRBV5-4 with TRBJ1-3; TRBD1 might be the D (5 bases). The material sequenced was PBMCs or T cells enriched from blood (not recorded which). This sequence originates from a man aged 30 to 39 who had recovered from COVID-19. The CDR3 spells CASSPSGGRDTIYF. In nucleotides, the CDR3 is TGTGCCAGCAGCCCATCGGGGGGTCGGGACACCATATATTTT. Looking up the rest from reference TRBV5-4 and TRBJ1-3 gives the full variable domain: ETGVTQSPTHLIKTRGQQVTLRCSSQSGHNTVSWYQQALGQGPQFIFQYYREEENGRGNFPPRFSGLQFPNYSSELNVNALELDDSALYLCASSPSGGRDTIYFGEGSWLTVV.